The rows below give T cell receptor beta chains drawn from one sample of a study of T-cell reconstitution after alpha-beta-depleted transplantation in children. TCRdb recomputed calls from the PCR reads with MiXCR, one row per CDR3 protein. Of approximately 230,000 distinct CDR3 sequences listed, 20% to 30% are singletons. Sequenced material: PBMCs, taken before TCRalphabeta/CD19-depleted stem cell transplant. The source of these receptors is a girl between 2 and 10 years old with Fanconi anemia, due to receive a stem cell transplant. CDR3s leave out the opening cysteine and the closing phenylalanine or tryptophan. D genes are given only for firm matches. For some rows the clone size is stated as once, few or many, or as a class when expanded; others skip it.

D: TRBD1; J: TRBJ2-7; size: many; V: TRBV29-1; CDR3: SVRDRGYYEQY
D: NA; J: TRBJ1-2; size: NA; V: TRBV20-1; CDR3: SASSGRSYGYT
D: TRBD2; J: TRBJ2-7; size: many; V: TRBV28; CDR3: ASSSTISASGWHSYEQY
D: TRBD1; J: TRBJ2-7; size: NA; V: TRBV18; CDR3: ASSRQGEDEQY
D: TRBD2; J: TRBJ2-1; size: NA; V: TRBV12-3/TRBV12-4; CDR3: ASSLAPSSGRIPYNEQF
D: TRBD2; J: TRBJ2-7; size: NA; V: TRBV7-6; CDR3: ASSLERASGRTYEQY
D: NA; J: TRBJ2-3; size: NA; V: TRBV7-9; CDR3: ASSLELGEDTQY
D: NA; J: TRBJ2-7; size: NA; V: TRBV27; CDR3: ASSFGVTTSYEQY
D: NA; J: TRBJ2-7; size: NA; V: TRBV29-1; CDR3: SVAGNRYEQY
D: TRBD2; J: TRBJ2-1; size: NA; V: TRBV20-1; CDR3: SALTSGVSYNEQF
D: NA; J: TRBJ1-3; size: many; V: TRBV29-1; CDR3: SVEPDLREDTIY
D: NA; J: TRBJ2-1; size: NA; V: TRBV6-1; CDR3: ASRTMTTSNEQF
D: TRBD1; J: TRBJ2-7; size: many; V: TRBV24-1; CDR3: ATSGSRGTGTYEQY
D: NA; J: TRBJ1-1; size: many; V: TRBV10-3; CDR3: AITGGLNTEAF
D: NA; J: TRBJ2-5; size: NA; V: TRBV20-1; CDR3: SALIGQTQY
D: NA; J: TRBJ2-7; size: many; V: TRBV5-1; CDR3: ASSGQTYEQY
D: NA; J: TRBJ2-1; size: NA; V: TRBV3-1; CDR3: ASSQDLGRVSYNEQF
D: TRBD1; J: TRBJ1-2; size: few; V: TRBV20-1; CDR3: SALLAQGRNYGYT
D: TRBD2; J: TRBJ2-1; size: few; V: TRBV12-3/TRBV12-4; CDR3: ASSKLAGEGYEQF
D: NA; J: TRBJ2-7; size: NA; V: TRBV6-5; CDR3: ASSGGWEQY
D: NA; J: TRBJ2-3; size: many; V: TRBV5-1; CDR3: ASSLAGIRTDTQY
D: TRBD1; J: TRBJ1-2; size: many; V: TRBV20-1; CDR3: SAVDRGYGYT
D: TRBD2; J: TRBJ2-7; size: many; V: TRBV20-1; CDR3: SARPLLAGGYEQY
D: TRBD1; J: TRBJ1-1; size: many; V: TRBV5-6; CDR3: ASSRTGIFGVNTEAF
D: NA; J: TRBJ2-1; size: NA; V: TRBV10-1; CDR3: ASSLVGNNYNEQF
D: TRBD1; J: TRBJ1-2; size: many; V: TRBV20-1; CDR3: SATTGAYGYT
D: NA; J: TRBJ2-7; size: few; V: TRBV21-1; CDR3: ANYYEQY